The clone carrying this T cell receptor (beta chain) has only a few counts. The target antigen is unknown. These data are taken from a study of blood T cells in healthy people across ages. General study results and limits: Bulk PBMC profiling left naive and antigen-experienced comparisons inconclusive.

This CDR3 contains 16 residues. Trimming removed 3 bases at V and 0 bases at J, with 14 bases between. Germline assignment: CDR1 SGHRS and CDR2 YFSETQ. Together with a sample-barcoded 5' primer, a J-beta primer mix was included in a second PCR lasting roughly 6 to 12 cycles. TCRdb used MiXCR to reprocess the 5' RACE reads, holding one entry per CDR3 protein. Among 700,000 to 900,000 distinct CDR3 sequences listed, about 53% were seen once. The receptor's source is an elderly man in good health. V gene TRBV5-1 combines with J gene TRBJ2-3; no firm D call. Sequences were obtained from blood. CDR3: CASSYSGGASTDTQYF. The CDR3 DNA reads as TGCGCCAGCAGCTACTCCGGCGGCGCTAGCACAGATACGCAGTATTTT.